The T cell receptor (beta chain) described here comes from a study of blood T cell repertoires in COVID-19. This CDR3 is 12 amino acids long. Trimming took 10 bases from V and 4 from J; bases not matched to a gene: 7. CDR1 ENHRY and CDR2 SYGVKD come from the germline V gene. Clones were read by immunoSEQ multiplex PCR, and TCRdb kept only the in-frame ones, dropping some. The sample includes some 300,000 clones, approximately 89% of them seen just once. What was sequenced was peripheral blood. The chain joins TRBV10-3 to TRBJ2-7, with 7 bases lining up with TRBD1. The receptor's source is a woman aged 25 to 39 with COVID-19, enrolled during active disease. This CDR3 reads CATGDRMYEQYV. In DNA, the CDR3 is TGTGCCACCGGGGACAGAATGTACGAGCAGTACGTC.